This TCR beta chain is from a study of blood T cell repertoires in COVID-19. V lost 7 bases and J lost 0; bases outside the gene matches: 6. The length of the CDR3 is 16 residues. From germline, CDR1 is MNHEY and CDR2 SMNVEV (reference sequence). In the original processing: Amplification of reference gene primers was used by the study to estimate nucleated cell counts. Data came from immunoSEQ multiplex PCR; TCRdb stores just in-frame clones and leaves some out. The D gene and trimming were derived from the DNA, and the V and J assignments and clone size from that table. The top ten clones hold 6.8% of a sample with 220,000 or so clones, less than 90% of them seen once.

This chain connects TRBV27 to TRBJ2-1, with TRBD2 matching over 10 bases. This receptor was obtained from a woman in her thirties or forties who had recovered from COVID-19. Sequencing was carried out using PBMCs or T cells enriched from blood (not recorded which). CDR3 bases: TGTGCCAGCAAGGGGGCTAGCGGGAGCTCCTACAATGAGCAGTTCTTC. Residues: CASKGASGSSYNEQFF.